The source of this TCR beta chain is a study of blood T cells in healthy people across ages. Study-level findings and limits: Roughly linear declines in TCR beta diversity per million T cells occurred with age.

Then a second PCR, running about 7 to 11 cycles, was carried out with a sample-barcoded 5' primer and a J-beta primer mix. All samples gave at least 2.5 million CDR3-containing paired-end reads. Each CDR3 protein is one row after TCRdb ran MiXCR on the 5' RACE reads. The data hold 1.5 million or so distinct CDR3 sequences, with about 43% observed a single time. Details on this clonotype: Its matching antigen is unknown.

CDR3 length equals 17 residues. Germline assignment: CDR1 MGHDK and CDR2 SYGVNS. The ends were cut back, 7 bases at V and 2 bases at J, with 24 bases in the middle. The rearrangement uses TRBV25-1 and TRBJ2-7, with a possible D match to TRBD1 (6 bases). The material sequenced was blood. The sequence was obtained from a woman aged 18-29 years in good health. CDR3 sequence (DNA): TGTGCCAGCACTCACCCAGGGGCACGGGGCAGGGCCTACGAGCAGTACTTC. It codes for CASTHPGARGRAYEQYF.